Shown below are 17 T cell receptor beta chains from a single sample sequenced in a study of tissue T cells after allogeneic stem cell transplantation. Noted time point: mouse harvest day 7 after allogeneic transplant. Mouse grafts combined 10^7 T-cell-depleted bone marrow cells with 10^6 splenic CD5+ T cells. Sequenced by immunoSEQ multiplex PCR; TCRdb stores in-frame clones only, minus some. The data contain 6,500 to 7,500 clones, about 50% of them singletons. Sequencing was performed on gut tissue. These receptor sequences come from a female BALB/c mouse given C57BL/6 T cells with graft-versus-host disease after an allogeneic hematopoietic cell transplant.

Regarding this clone: Any gene name here is a mouse gene name. Read coverage stops 1 residue before the CDR3 terminus; the germline J gene supplies the remainder. The chain uses TRBV3 and TRBJ1-4; no firm D call. This CDR3 region has 12 residues. Germline CDR1 reads SNHLY; CDR2 reads FYNGKV (reference sequence). V was trimmed by 2 bases and J by 5 bases, leaving 3 bases between them. The CDR3: CASSLRNERLFF. The CDR3 bases that were read are TGTGCCAGCAGCTTAAGAAACGAAAGATTATTT.

Points on this clone: The genes are named according to mouse. Read coverage stops 1 residue before the CDR3 terminus; the germline J gene supplies the remainder. The chain has TRBV26 and TRBJ1-1; 9 bases fit TRBD1. In germline, CDR1 is KGHPV, CDR2 FQNQEV (reference sequence). V trimming: 2 bases; J trimming: 0 bases; junction bases outside the gene matches: 1. CDR3 length equals 15 residues. The CDR3 bases that were read are TGTGCCAGCAGTCTGACAGGGGGCGCAAACACAGAAGTCTTC. It translates to CASSLTGGANTEVF. The whole CDR3 reads CASSLTGGANTEVFF. The full variable domain, rest sourced from reference TRBV26 and TRBJ1-1, is NSKVIQTPRYLVKGQGQKAKMRCIPEKGHPVVFWYQQNKNNEFKFLINFQNQEVLQQIDMTEKRFSAECPSNSPCSLEIQSSEAGDSALYLCASSLTGGANTEVFFGKGTRLTVV.

As concerns this clone: Germline and genes: mouse. CDR3 DNA (partial): TGCTCCAGCAGTAAGGGGCAAGACACCCAGTAC. It encodes CSSSKGQDTQY. The full CDR3 is CSSSKGQDTQYF. The gene calls are TRBV23 and TRBJ2-5; TRBD1 is taken as the D call from the table, unchecked against the DNA. The read terminates 1 residue ahead of where the CDR3 ends, so the germline J gene completes it. CDR1 is KGHTA, CDR2 FQNQQP, per germline. The CDR3 sequence is 12 residues long.

In the case of this clone: Gene names denote mouse genes. The sequenced CDR3 bases are TGTGCCAGCAGTAAGGAGTATAATTCGCCCCTCTAC. It codes for CASSKEYNSPLY. In full, the CDR3 reads CASSKEYNSPLYF. The V gene is TRBV19, the J gene TRBJ1-6; D remains unclear. The missing CDR3 end, 1 residue past where the read stops, is filled in from the germline J gene. TRBJ1-6 is designated an ORF whose function remains uncertain. The V and J ends lost 3 bases and 4 bases respectively, with 5 bases between them. Germline V CDR1 and CDR2: FNHDT, SITEND (reference sequence). The length of the CDR3 is 13 residues.

Concerning this clone itself: These gene names are mouse names. Sequencing ends 1 residue short of the CDR3 end; the germline J gene provides the rest. The same CDR3 arises from other DNA sequences in this sample as well. V and J are TRBV26 and TRBJ1-6; D remains ambiguous. TRBJ1-6 is identified as an open reading frame with a role that is uncertain. CDR3 length: 14 amino acids. CDR1 and CDR2 from the germline V gene are KGHPV and FQNQEV (reference sequence). V gave up 0 bases and J gave up 5 bases, with 5 bases separating them. The part of the CDR3 DNA that was read is TGTGCCAGCAGTCTGTCAACAGATAATTCGCCCCTCTAC. Translating it yields CASSLSTDNSPLY. The CDR3 reads in full as CASSLSTDNSPLYF.

Regarding this clone: Gene names and germline refer to mouse. The sequenced fragment ends 1 residue before the CDR3 boundary, so the rest is inferred from the germline J gene. V gene TRBV23 combines with J gene TRBJ2-5; the DNA was not compared with TRBD1, the D call given in the table. Germline V gene sequence: CDR1 KGHTA, CDR2 FQNQQP. The CDR3 has 15 residues. CDR3 amino acids: CSSSQSTINQDTQYF. The CDR3 bases that were read are TGCTCCAGCAGTCAATCGACAATTAACCAAGACACCCAGTAC.

This clone turned up a few times. Mouse gene names apply. The read ends 1 residue shy of where the CDR3 ends; the end is completed using the germline J gene. The chain combines TRBV5 with TRBJ2-3; D is perhaps TRBD1 or TRBD2 (5 bases each). V shed 2 bases and J shed 0 bases, with 9 bases lying between them. CDR3 length: 15 amino acids. CDR1 and CDR2 (germline): LGHNA, YNLKQL (reference sequence). The CDR3: CASSQKGPSAETLYF. Partial CDR3 DNA: TGTGCCAGCAGCCAAAAGGGACCGAGTGCAGAAACGCTGTAT.

To note about this clone: The gene names given are mouse names. The sequence runs out 1 residue before the end of the CDR3; the remainder is reconstructed from the germline J gene. The chain uses TRBV12-2 and TRBJ2-3, with 8 bases that match TRBD2. The germline V gene has CDR1 SGHLS and CDR2 HYDKME. CDR3 length: 15 amino acids. With V trimmed by 4 bases and J by 0 bases, 5 bases remained unmatched. The part of the CDR3 DNA that was read is TGTGCCAGCTCCCTGGGGGGACTTAGTGCAGAAACGCTGTAT. Translating it yields CASSLGGLSAETLY. The entire CDR3 protein is CASSLGGLSAETLYF. Complete variable domain (other parts from reference TRBV12-2 and TRBJ2-3): NSGVVQSPRYIIKGKGERSILKCIPISGHLSVAWYQQTQGQELKFFIQHYDKMERDKGNLPSRFSVQQFDDYHSEMNMSALELEDSAVYFCASSLGGLSAETLYFGSGTRLTVL.

As for this clone: Germline and genes: mouse. The DNA ends 1 residue before the CDR3 does, and the rest of the CDR3 is filled in from the germline J gene. This chain joins TRBV26 and TRBJ2-3; D not certain. This CDR3 region has 14 residues. Germline values: CDR1 KGHPV, CDR2 FQNQEV (reference sequence). The V end lost 1 base, the J end lost 3 bases, and 8 bases lay between the germline ends. The CDR3 sequence: CASSLYPRAETLYF. CDR3 DNA, as far as it was read: TGTGCCAGCAGTCTGTACCCGAGGGCAGAAACGCTGTAT.

Remarks on this clone: These gene names are mouse names. The read terminates 1 residue ahead of where the CDR3 ends, so the germline J gene completes it. This rearrangement joins TRBV13-1 to TRBJ2-4; 11 nucleotides match TRBD2. The CDR3 is 15 residues long. Germline values: CDR1 NSHNY, CDR2 SYGAGN. With 8 bases clipped from V and 0 bases from J, the junction kept 5 bases outside the gene matches. CDR3 DNA (partial): TGTGCCAGACCGGGACTGGGGGTTAGTCAAAACACCTTGTAC. It translates to CARPGLGVSQNTLY. The entire CDR3 protein is CARPGLGVSQNTLYF.

About this clone: Any gene name here is a mouse gene name. The read ends 1 residue shy of where the CDR3 ends; the end is completed using the germline J gene. The chain uses TRBV23 and TRBJ2-4; the listed D gene, TRBD2, was not tested against the DNA. This CDR3 contains 14 residues. Germline V CDR1 and CDR2: KGHTA, FQNQQP. The part of the CDR3 DNA that was read is TGCTCCAGCAGTCAATCGGGGGGACAAAACACCTTGTAC. As protein: CSSSQSGGQNTLY. The whole CDR3 is CSSSQSGGQNTLYF.

This clone occurred a few times. The genes are named according to mouse. Sequencing ends 1 residue short of the CDR3 end; the germline J gene provides the rest. The rearrangement links TRBV23 to TRBJ1-4; the table assigns TRBD1, which was not confirmed against the DNA. The CDR3 sequence is 13 residues long. Germline V lookup: CDR1 KGHTA, CDR2 FQNQQP. The CDR3: CSSSQQSNERLFF. The sequenced CDR3 bases are TGCTCCAGCAGTCAACAATCCAACGAAAGATTATTT.

Notes on this clone: Gene names denote mouse genes. The read terminates 1 residue before the CDR3 end, so the remaining end is supplied by the germline J gene. The genes are TRBV26 and TRBJ1-4; perhaps TRBD1 as D (6 bases). Germline CDR1 and CDR2: KGHPV and FQNQEV (reference sequence). There are 14 residues in the CDR3. V was trimmed by 4 bases and J by 4 bases, leaving 10 bases between them. The CDR3 is CASSRGHFNERLFF. The sequenced part of the CDR3 DNA is TGTGCCAGCAGTCGGGGACACTTCAACGAAAGATTATTT.

Judged by abundance, this clone is large. Genes here carry mouse names. The read comes to an end 1 residue before the CDR3 does, leaving the germline J gene to fill in the end. V is TRBV1 and J is TRBJ1-3, with D unresolved. Per germline, CDR1 NSQYPW and CDR2 LRSPGD (reference sequence). Trimming pared 1 base from V and 0 bases from J, leaving 4 bases between. The CDR3 loop spans 14 amino acids. The DNA read from the CDR3 is TGCACCTGCAGTGCAGCCATTTCTGGAAATACGCTCTAT. Translated: CTCSAAISGNTLY. The CDR3 reads in full as CTCSAAISGNTLYF.

To note about this clone: Genes here carry mouse names. The sequenced fragment ends 1 residue before the CDR3 boundary, so the rest is inferred from the germline J gene. The genes are TRBV15 and TRBJ2-4; D remains ambiguous. Trimming took off 3 bases at V and 3 bases at J, with 7 bases between the two ends. The CDR3 length is 13 residues. Per the germline V gene, CDR1 is SGHND and CDR2 is FRSKSL. This chain's CDR3 is CASSFGGQNTLYF. The sequenced CDR3 bases are TGTGCCAGCAGTTTCGGTGGGCAAAACACCTTGTAC.

Remarks on this clone: Genes and germline come from the mouse. The CDR3 end lies 1 residue beyond the end of the read and is filled in from the germline J gene. The V and J genes are TRBV15 and TRBJ1-1; no reliable D call. The CDR3 loop spans 13 amino acids. The V gene's germline CDR1 is SGHND and CDR2 FRSKSL. V shed 3 bases and J shed 1 base, with 6 bases lying between them. CDR3 bases read: TGTGCCAGCAGTTTCCGGGGAAACACAGAAGTCTTC. Translation gives CASSFRGNTEVF. The CDR3 as a whole reads CASSFRGNTEVFF.

A word on this clone: These gene names are mouse names. The CDR3 loop is CASSRDWGGGQNTLYF. CDR3 DNA, as far as it was read: TGTGCCAGCTCACGGGACTGGGGGGGAGGTCAAAACACCTTGTAC. The chain couples TRBV12-1 to TRBJ2-4, with 13 bases aligning to TRBD2. The missing CDR3 end, 1 residue past where the read stops, is filled in from the germline J gene. The CDR3 has 16 amino acids. J was trimmed by 1 base and V by 4 bases; bases with no gene match: 4. The V gene's germline CDR1 is SGHSN and CDR2 HYEKVE.